This T cell receptor (beta chain) was retrieved from a study of shared clonotypes between healthy human individuals. Regarding the study as a whole: Estimated richness was generally greater in naive than memory subsets.

Generated by immunoSEQ multiplex PCR, the TCRdb table keeps only in-frame clones and is missing some. The table records 2.3 million or so clones, about 92% of them present only once. The CDR3 consists of 18 residues. V was pared by 0 bases and J by 2 bases, with 20 bases between. Germline V gives CDR1 LNHNV, CDR2 YYDKDF (reference sequence). Details on this clone: Its antigen remains unknown.

The TCR sequence derives from a man aged 18 to 29 in good health. Some clones in this sample may be carry-over from other donors' samples. Sequencing was carried out using naive CD4+ T cells from PBMCs. Subset described: CD45RA+ positively selected. This chain links TRBV15 with TRBJ2-7; D may match TRBD1 or TRBD2 (7 bases each). This chain's CDR3 is CATSRDLGPRGGAYEQYF. The CDR3, as DNA: TGTGCCACCAGCAGAGACTTAGGCCCCAGGGGGGGGGCCTACGAGCAGTACTTC.